This T cell receptor beta chain was sequenced during a study of blood T cell repertoires in COVID-19. The CDR3 runs to 14 residues. Germline CDR1 is SGHRS and CDR2 is YFSETQ. V shed 2 bases and J 3 bases; nucleotides not matched to a gene: 2. TCRdb's copy holds only in-frame clones and misses some; the assay was immunoSEQ multiplex PCR. Among about 220,000 clones listed, over 60% were seen once. The chain uses TRBV5-1 and TRBJ2-7, with 10 bases matching TRBD1. The receptor comes from a woman in her 70s with acute or convalescent COVID-19. The sequencing sample was made of peripheral blood. CDR3 in amino acids: CASSFGTGDYEQYF. The CDR3 nucleotides are TGCGCCAGCAGCTTTGGGACAGGGGACTACGAGCAGTACTTC.